This T cell receptor (beta chain) was observed in a study of T-cell reconstitution after alpha-beta-depleted transplantation in children. This clonotype has only a few counts. The antigen is unknown. Unique molecular identifiers were built into the TCRbeta library. TCRdb passed the PCR reads through MiXCR, listing each CDR3 protein once. Among 330,000 or so distinct CDR3 sequences listed, over 7% were seen once. Findings and limits, study-wide: Newly produced T cells mostly provided counts and TCRbeta diversity after one year, as hyperexpanded clones declined. The study reportedly traced alpha-beta T cells about two months after transplant to several hundred expanded graft clones.

V lost 3 bases and J lost 6; bases outside the gene matches: 13. CDR3 length: 17 amino acids. Germline CDR1 reads SGDLS; CDR2 reads YYNGEE. Sequencing used peripheral blood, obtained 360 days after TCRalphabeta/CD19-depleted stem cell transplant. This receptor was taken from a female patient aged 2-9 years who had a stem cell transplant for Fanconi anemia, so the T cells may come from the graft donor. This chain uses TRBV9 with TRBJ2-3; 10 nucleotides agree with TRBD2. CDR3 region: CASSDTQREGPADTQYF. The CDR3 region has the DNA TGTGCCAGCAGCGATACCCAGCGGGAGGGCCCTGCTGATACGCAGTATTTT.